A single T cell receptor (beta chain) is shown here with its context. Method: immunoSEQ multiplex PCR; TCRdb's copy keeps in-frame clones and lacks some. This table has approximately 210,000 clones, approximately 81% appearing once. The CDR3 is made up of 14 amino acids. V was cut by 10 bases and J by 4 bases, with 19 bases left in between. CDR1 and CDR2 (germline): MNHEY, SVGAGI. The sample is drawn from a study of blood T cell repertoires in COVID-19. Study overall: PBMCs, B-cell-depleted T cells, or T cells provided the cDNA or gDNA that made up the material.

This sequence originates from a woman older than 75 with acute or convalescent COVID-19. Sequencing was carried out using peripheral blood. The chain joins TRBV6-5 to TRBJ1-2; D call uncertain. CDR3 protein: CATFDGSVGYGYTF. CDR3 DNA sequence: TGTGCCACCTTCGACGGGTCTGTGGGCTATGGCTACACCTTC.